These 4 T cell receptor beta chains share one sample of origin, sequenced in a study of OX40 agonist ivuxolimab in advanced cancers. Profiling relied on immunoSEQ multiplex PCR, and the TCRdb table lists in-frame clones only, not all of them. The sample consists of 95,000 to 150,000 clones, 85% to 95% of them appearing once. Sequenced material: CD4+ or CD8+ T cells sorted from blood, taken in a trial of the OX40 agonist ivuxolimab. Receptors were obtained from an adult with an advanced solid tumor such as melanoma, head and neck, liver or kidney cancer.

CDR3 in DNA: TGCGCCAGCAGCCTCGGACAGGGGGCGGTTCGCACTGAAGCTTTCTTT. It is translated as CASSLGQGAVRTEAFF. The V gene is TRBV5-1, the J gene TRBJ1-1; TRBD1 aligns across 11 bases. Trimming took 4 bases from V and 4 from J; bases not matched to a gene: 9. Germline-derived CDR1 and CDR2 are SGHRS and YFSETQ. The CDR3 is 16 residues long.

This chain links TRBV5-1 with TRBJ2-1; D remains unclear. The CDR3 loop spans 15 amino acids. Germline V CDR1 and CDR2: SGHRS, YFSETQ. Trimming cost V 0 bases and J 7 bases, with 14 bases left between them. The CDR3 sequence is CASSLEGLETNEQFF. The CDR3, as DNA: TGCGCCAGCAGCTTGGAGGGCTTGGAGACGAATGAGCAGTTCTTC.

J is TRBJ1-2 and V is TRBV4-1, with D possibly matching TRBD1 (6 bases). This CDR3 is built from 14 residues. V lost 1 base to trimming and J lost 3 bases, with 9 bases between them. CDR1 and CDR2 (germline): MGHRA, YSYEKL. The CDR3 region has the DNA TGCGCCAGCAGCCAAGGAACAGGGTACTATGGCTACACCTTC. This translates into CASSQGTGYYGYTF.

This clone was recorded once. The CDR3, as DNA: TGTGCCAGCAGGTCTTACGGGGGCGGCACAGATACGCAGTATTTT. Protein: CASRSYGGGTDTQYF. The V and J genes are TRBV5-6 and TRBJ2-3; perhaps D is TRBD1 or TRBD2 (6 bases each). The CDR3 is made up of 15 amino acids. The germline V gene has CDR1 SGHDT and CDR2 YYEEEE. Trimming left V 5 bases short and J 1 base short, with 14 bases between.